This is a list of T cell receptor beta chains from one sample in a study of T-cell memory formation after mild COVID-19. One entry per CDR3 protein results from TCRdb running MiXCR on the 5' RACE reads. The top ten hold roughly 50% of the sample, which has about 13,000 distinct CDR3 sequences, around 15% seen once. Material: PBMCs or a T cell subset sorted from them (not recorded which). The receptors were sampled from a man between 18 and 29 years old who had mild COVID-19 (a few samples of this study predate the infection). Cell type and time point are not known. CDR3s include the opening cysteine and the closing phenylalanine or tryptophan. A D gene is named only where the DNA matches it firmly. The size of a clone is reported for some rows only, either as once, few or many, or as a class for expanded clones.

>many|-|TRBV29-1|TRBJ1-1
TGCAGCGCGGACGTTTTTACTGAAGCTTTCTTT
CSADVFTEAFF
>many|-|TRBV6-5|TRBJ2-5
TGTGCCAGCGCCCTCGTAGGCCGGTACCAAGAGACCCAGTACTTC
CASALVGRYQETQYF
>-|-|TRBV7-3|TRBJ2-2
TGTGCCAGCAGCTTAAATCCCGGGGTCGCGAACACCGGGGAGCTGTTTTTT
CASSLNPGVANTGELFF
>many|TRBD1|TRBV10-3|TRBJ1-5
TGTGCCATCAGTGACCCTATGACAGGGCCCCAGGATCAGCCCCAGCATTTT
CAISDPMTGPQDQPQHF
>many|-|TRBV10-3|TRBJ1-1
TGTGCCATCAGCGGGTGGGAGGATGACGCTTTCTTT
CAISGWEDDAFF
>few|TRBD2|TRBV2|TRBJ2-7
TGTGCCAGCAGTGTCCATCTAGCGGGGGCCGGGATTTACGAGCAGTACTTC
CASSVHLAGAGIYEQYF
>many|-|TRBV12-3/TRBV12-4|TRBJ1-2
TGTGCCAGCAGGCCTCGAGAGGCCGGTGGCTACACCTTC
CASRPREAGGYTF
>many|TRBD2|TRBV9|TRBJ2-3
TGTGCCAGCACCCCGGGGGGGGCAATCACAGATACGCAGTATTTT
CASTPGGAITDTQYF
>-|TRBD2|TRBV7-2|TRBJ2-5
TGTGCCAGCAGCTTAGCCTATAGCGGGGGGCAATCTCAAGAGACCCAGTACTTC
CASSLAYSGGQSQETQYF
>few|TRBD1|TRBV2|TRBJ2-7
TGTGCCAGCAGTCCTTTGCCAGGGGGATCCTACGAGCAGTACTTC
CASSPLPGGSYEQYF
>medium-sized|-|TRBV9|TRBJ2-3
TGTGCCAGCTCCTCCTCGGGTAGCGCGACAGATACGCAGTATTTT
CASSSSGSATDTQYF
>-|-|TRBV7-8|TRBJ1-5
TGTGCCAGCAGTACCTACAGGAGAAATCAGCCCCAGCATTTT
CASSTYRRNQPQHF
>many|-|TRBV24-1|TRBJ2-5
TGTGCCACCAGTGACGAGCGGGAAGAGACCCAGTACTTC
CATSDEREETQYF
>many|-|TRBV4-1|TRBJ2-3
TGCGCCAGCAGCCAAGAGGCAGGGGAATGGGAAACAGATACGCAGTATTTT
CASSQEAGEWETDTQYF
>many|TRBD2|TRBV4-2|TRBJ2-3
TGTGCCAGCAGCCAAGTATTAAGCGGGGCCTCGTGGTCTGATACGCAGTATTTT
CASSQVLSGASWSDTQYF
>few|TRBD1|TRBV6-6|TRBJ1-5
TGTGCCAGCAGTGATCTTACAGGGGTTCAGCCCCAGCATTTT
CASSDLTGVQPQHF
>-|TRBD1|TRBV9|TRBJ2-3
TGTGCCAGCAGCGTAGGGGTGGGACAGGGGGCTTGGGTCCCTAGCACAGATACGCAGTATTTT
CASSVGVGQGAWVPSTDTQYF
>many|-|TRBV4-1|TRBJ2-5
TGCGCCAGCAGCCGCCCTCCAGCACCGGGAGAGACCCAGTACTTC
CASSRPPAPGETQYF
>many|-|TRBV24-1|TRBJ2-3
TGTGCCACCAGTGATGGGGGGCCAGATACGCAGTATTTT
CATSDGGPDTQYF
>many|-|TRBV25-1|TRBJ1-5
TGTGCCAGCAGTGAATACCGGATATTGCAGCCCCAGCATTTT
CASSEYRILQPQHF
>few|TRBD2|TRBV3-1|TRBJ2-7
TGTGCCAGCAGCCAACTCGCGCGGCTAGCGGGGGGAAACTCCTACGAGCAGTACTTC
CASSQLARLAGGNSYEQYF
>few|-|TRBV5-1|TRBJ1-1
TGCGCCAGCAGCTTAGGGGACACTGAAGCTTTCTTT
CASSLGDTEAFF
>many|TRBD1|TRBV7-9|TRBJ2-6
TGTGCCAGCAGCTCTGGTTTGCTCGGGACAGGGGGCCTAGTCCACTCTGGGGCCAACGTCCTGACTTTC
CASSSGLLGTGGLVHSGANVLTF
>many|-|TRBV12-3/TRBV12-4|TRBJ2-1
TGTGCCAGCAGTGCGACGGAGACCTACAATGAGCAGTTCTTC
CASSATETYNEQFF
>-|TRBD2|TRBV5-1|TRBJ2-5
TGCGCCAGCAGCTTGGATCCAGCGGGGGCTGAGGAGACCCAGTACTTC
CASSLDPAGAEETQYF
>-|TRBD1|TRBV20-1|TRBJ2-7
TGCAGTGCTCGGGACAGGGAGTACGAGCAGTACTTC
CSARDREYEQYF
>-|-|TRBV12-3/TRBV12-4|TRBJ1-2
TGTGCCAGCACCCTCCAGACCGGGGTTAACTATGGCTACACCTTC
CASTLQTGVNYGYTF
>few|-|TRBV24-1|TRBJ2-1
TGTGCCACCAGGGAGTTCGAAAATGAGCAGTTCTTC
CATREFENEQFF
>-|-|TRBV11-2|TRBJ1-1
TGTGCCAGCAGCCCCCTCGTTGGGGGGTCGAACACTGAAGCTTTCTTT
CASSPLVGGSNTEAFF
>many|TRBD1|TRBV7-8|TRBJ1-1
TGTGCCAGCAGTGGAGGAGGGGGCCGGAACACTGAAGCTTTCTTT
CASSGGGGRNTEAFF
>few|-|TRBV6-5|TRBJ2-7
TGTGCCAGCAGTTACTCGGCGGGTGCCTCCTACGAGCAGTACTTC
CASSYSAGASYEQYF
>many|-|TRBV24-1|TRBJ2-1
TGTGCCACCAGTGCGAACAGGGAAATCAATGAGCAGTTCTTC
CATSANREINEQFF
>-|TRBD2|TRBV6-2/TRBV6-3|TRBJ2-3
TGTGCCAGCACTGAGCGGGGGAGGGCAGATACGCAGTATTTT
CASTERGRADTQYF
>few|-|TRBV5-1|TRBJ2-5
TGCGCCAGCCGGTTGGGGGGCCAAGAGACCCAGTACTTC
CASRLGGQETQYF
>many|TRBD1|TRBV27|TRBJ2-7
TGTGCCAGCAGTTTATTTGGGACAGGGAGACCCTACGAGCAGTACTTC
CASSLFGTGRPYEQYF
>many|-|TRBV6-2/TRBV6-3|TRBJ2-1
TGTGCCAGCAGGCACCAAGGAGGGCTCAATGAGCAGTTCTTC
CASRHQGGLNEQFF
>many|-|TRBV4-1|TRBJ2-1
TGCGCCAGCAGCCTCAGGGGGGGGACGGTTGCCTACAATGAGCAGTTCTTC
CASSLRGGTVAYNEQFF
>many|-|TRBV7-9|TRBJ2-1
TGTGCCAGCAGCCCGGTGGGGTATGAGCAGTTCTTC
CASSPVGYEQFF
>many|TRBD1|TRBV5-1|TRBJ1-2
TGCGCCAGCAGCTTTTGGGACAGGGGACACTATGGCTACACCTTC
CASSFWDRGHYGYTF
>few|-|TRBV3-1|TRBJ1-4
TGTGCCAGCAGCCAAGATCGCGACGGCCTCTATGAAAAACTGTTTTTT
CASSQDRDGLYEKLFF